The T cell receptor beta chain described here comes from a study of shared clonotypes between healthy human individuals. Findings of the study overall: Memory subsets had estimated richness that was generally smaller than that of naive subsets. The donor pool, a small one, limited the genetic and exposure-history diversity represented.

Each subset's genomic DNA was split evenly across several immunoSEQ plates. In the authors' methods: Filtering differed, since immunoSEQ gave only junction sequences and no quality scores. Only in-frame clones appear in the TCRdb table, and some are missing; sequencing was by immunoSEQ multiplex PCR. The V and J calls and clone size are taken from that table; D and trimming were inferred from the DNA. The data contain over 1.4 million clones, about 96% of them seen just once; the ten biggest clones take up approximately 1.2%. Comment on this clone: The antigen is not known.

The germline V gene has CDR1 SQVTM and CDR2 ANQGSEA. The V gene lost 3 bases and the J gene lost 5 bases, with 17 bases spanning the gap. The CDR3 is 14 amino acids. The clonotype comes from a man aged 25-45 years in good health. The genes are TRBV29-1 and TRBJ2-7, with D maybe TRBD2 (5 bases). The sample was naive CD4+ T cells sorted from blood. Subset described: CD45RA+ positively selected. The chain's CDR3 is CSVDRAGHYDEQYF. The CDR3 region has the DNA TGCAGCGTTGATAGGGCGGGCCACTATGACGAGCAGTACTTC.